This TCR beta chain was profiled in a study of blood T cell repertoires in COVID-19. About the research overall: PBMCs, B-cell-depleted T cells, or T cells provided the cDNA or gDNA that made up the material.

Germline V lookup: CDR1 KGHSH, CDR2 LQKENI. The CDR3 has 15 residues. V lost 3 bases and J lost 4, with 15 bases in between. The assay was immunoSEQ multiplex PCR, and TCRdb's table has in-frame clones only and misses some. The data show about 340,000 clones, with roughly 90% seen just once and just over 7% held by the top ten. The J gene is TRBJ1-2, the V gene TRBV18, with D uncertain. This sequence was found in a woman in her fifties or sixties with COVID-19, enrolled during active disease. The source material was peripheral blood. The CDR3 DNA follows: TGTGCCAGCTCACCCCCGTCCGGGAGCGGCTATGGCTACACCTTC. As protein: CASSPPSGSGYGYTF.